This paragraph covers one T cell receptor (beta chain) sequence. What it recognizes is unknown. Per germline, CDR1 SGHKS and CDR2 YYEKEE (reference sequence). The V and J ends lost 2 bases and 2 bases respectively, with 8 bases between them. The CDR3 runs to 13 residues. This sample was taken from a study of cytomegalovirus exposure and HLA in healthy donors. The overall study: The same platform as the roughly 630 first-cohort repertoires was used for the 120 validation repertoires, a later analysis reported. Study-level findings and limits: Cytomegalovirus association was listed for 164 TCR beta chains. Within the 130 or so validation repertoires, first-cohort TCR clusters tended to co-occur, according to a later analysis.

Donors were drawn from the 120-subject validation cohort, separate from the roughly 670-subject first cohort. Method: immunoSEQ multiplex PCR; TCRdb's copy keeps in-frame clones and lacks some. The repertoire holds about 92,000 clones, with approximately 94% as singletons. Sequencing used PBMCs. This chain links TRBV5-5 with TRBJ2-7; D is perhaps TRBD2 (5 bases). The sequence was collected from a woman in her 30s in good health and CMV-seropositive. The CDR3 reads CASSFTGTYEQYF. CDR3 nucleotide sequence: TGTGCCAGCAGCTTCACGGGGACCTACGAGCAGTACTTC.